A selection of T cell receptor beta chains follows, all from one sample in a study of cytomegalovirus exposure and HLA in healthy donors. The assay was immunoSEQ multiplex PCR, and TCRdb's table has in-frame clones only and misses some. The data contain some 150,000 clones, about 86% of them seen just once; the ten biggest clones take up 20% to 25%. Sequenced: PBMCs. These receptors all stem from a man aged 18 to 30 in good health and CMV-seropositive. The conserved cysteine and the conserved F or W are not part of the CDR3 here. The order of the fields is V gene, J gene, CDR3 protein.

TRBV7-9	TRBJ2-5	ASSLTGPETQY
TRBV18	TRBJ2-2	ASSHRTSGRTGELF
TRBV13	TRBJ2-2	ASSGTNTGELF
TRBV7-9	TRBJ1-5	ASSEGQGYQPQH
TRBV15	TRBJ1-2	ATSKTDLYGYT
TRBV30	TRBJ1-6	AWEDRGSFGPLH
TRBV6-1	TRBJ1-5	ASKLGTVGQPQH
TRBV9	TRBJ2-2	ASSPTGRGRTGELF
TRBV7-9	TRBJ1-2	ASSPSAVANYGYT
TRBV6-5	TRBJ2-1	ASRIGTSPYNEQF
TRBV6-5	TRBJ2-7	ASSPDKGRVGEQY
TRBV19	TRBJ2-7	ASSRTETYEQY
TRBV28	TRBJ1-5	ASRQGSQPQH
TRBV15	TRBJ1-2	ATSRDRVGTGGYGYT
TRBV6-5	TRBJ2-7	ASSPYEATGFEQY
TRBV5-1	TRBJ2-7	ASGESTGYEQY
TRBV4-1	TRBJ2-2	ASSPQASGGNTGELF
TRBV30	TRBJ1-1	AWGTGSSFAF
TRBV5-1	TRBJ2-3	ASSLWRGGGTDTQY
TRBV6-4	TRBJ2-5	ASSDIGGQGAEETQY
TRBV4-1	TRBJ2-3	ASSQVASGGTDTQY
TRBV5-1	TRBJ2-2	ASSLGAITGELF
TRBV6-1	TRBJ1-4	ASSEYALWQANEKLF
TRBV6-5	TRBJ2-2	ASSRDRGNTGELF
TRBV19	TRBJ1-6	ASTPRSESSYNSPLH
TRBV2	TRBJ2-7	ASRHRLAGGLSSYEQY
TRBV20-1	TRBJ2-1	SASTGVDQF
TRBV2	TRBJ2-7	ASSEVRGSYEQY
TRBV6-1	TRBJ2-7	ASSVAPGVILAGGSYEQY
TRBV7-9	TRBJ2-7	ASSLAGLASNEQY
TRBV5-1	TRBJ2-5	ASSVRDTWRQETQY
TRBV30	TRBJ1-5	AWSNRYSNQPQH
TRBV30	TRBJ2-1	AWISGLAYNEQF
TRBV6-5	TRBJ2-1	ASSYSGQGNLNEQF
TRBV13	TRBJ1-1	ASSPSGHRGRFTEAF
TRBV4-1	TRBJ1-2	ASSQEGGQGLNYGYT
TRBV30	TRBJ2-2	AWRPDSVGELF
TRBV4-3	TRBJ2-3	ASSPDSGRAPSDTQY
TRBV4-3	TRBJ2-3	ASSAWDSITDTQY
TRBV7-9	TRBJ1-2	ASSLELAGRIRGYT
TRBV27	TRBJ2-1	ASVAGGSYNEQF
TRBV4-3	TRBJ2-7	ASRQSTGGGAYEQY
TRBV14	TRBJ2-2	ASSPSSGGLLTGELF
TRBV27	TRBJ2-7	ASSSRAGLSHEQY
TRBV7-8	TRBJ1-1	ASSLNRQGGVTEAF
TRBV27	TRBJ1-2	ASSSYRSQGARGYGYT
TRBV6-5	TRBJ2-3	ASSQKRGSSDTQY
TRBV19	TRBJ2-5	ASSIGNSGGPGETQY
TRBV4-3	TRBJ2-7	ASSRGSIPYEQY
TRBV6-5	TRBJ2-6	ASSGLNSGANVLT
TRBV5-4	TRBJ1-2	ASSLKSTQANYGYT
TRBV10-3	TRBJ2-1	AISEAGLNSEQF
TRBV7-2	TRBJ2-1	ASSYGGLAGHPKEQF
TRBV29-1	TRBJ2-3	STSGGDPDTQY
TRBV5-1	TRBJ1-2	ASSPDRDRDYGYT